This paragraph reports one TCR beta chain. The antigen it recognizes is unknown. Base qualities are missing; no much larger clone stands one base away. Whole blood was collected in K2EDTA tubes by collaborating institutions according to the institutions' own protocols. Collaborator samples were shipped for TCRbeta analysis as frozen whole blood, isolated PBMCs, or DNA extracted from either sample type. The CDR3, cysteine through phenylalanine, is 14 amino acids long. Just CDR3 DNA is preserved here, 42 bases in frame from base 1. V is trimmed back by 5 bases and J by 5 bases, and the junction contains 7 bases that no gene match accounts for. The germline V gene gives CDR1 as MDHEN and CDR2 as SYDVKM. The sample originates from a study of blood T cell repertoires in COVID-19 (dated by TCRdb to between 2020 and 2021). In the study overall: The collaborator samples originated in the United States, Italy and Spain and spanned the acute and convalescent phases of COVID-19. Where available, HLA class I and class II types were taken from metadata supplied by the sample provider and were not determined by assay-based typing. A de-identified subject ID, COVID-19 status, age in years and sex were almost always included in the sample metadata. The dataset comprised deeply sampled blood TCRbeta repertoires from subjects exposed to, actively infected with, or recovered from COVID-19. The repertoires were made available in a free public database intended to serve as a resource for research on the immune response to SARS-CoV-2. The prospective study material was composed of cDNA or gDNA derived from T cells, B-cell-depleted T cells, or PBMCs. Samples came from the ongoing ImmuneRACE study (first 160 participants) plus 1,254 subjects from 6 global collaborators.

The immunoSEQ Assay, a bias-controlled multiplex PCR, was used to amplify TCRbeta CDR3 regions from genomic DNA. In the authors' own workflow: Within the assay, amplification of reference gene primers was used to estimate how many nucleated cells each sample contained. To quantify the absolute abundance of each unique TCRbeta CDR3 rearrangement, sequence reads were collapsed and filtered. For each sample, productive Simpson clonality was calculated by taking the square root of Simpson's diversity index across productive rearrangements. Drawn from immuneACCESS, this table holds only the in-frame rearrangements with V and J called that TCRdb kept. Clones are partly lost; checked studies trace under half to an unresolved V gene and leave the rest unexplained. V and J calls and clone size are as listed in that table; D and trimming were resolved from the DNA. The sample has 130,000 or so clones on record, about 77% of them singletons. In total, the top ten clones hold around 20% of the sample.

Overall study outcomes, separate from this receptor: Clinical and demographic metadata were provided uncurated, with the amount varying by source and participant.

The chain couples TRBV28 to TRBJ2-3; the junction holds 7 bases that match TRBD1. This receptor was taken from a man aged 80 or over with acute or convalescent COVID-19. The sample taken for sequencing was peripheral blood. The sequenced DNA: TGTGCCAGCAGTCCCGGGACAGTCATAGATACGCAGTATTTT. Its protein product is CASSPGTVIDTQYF.